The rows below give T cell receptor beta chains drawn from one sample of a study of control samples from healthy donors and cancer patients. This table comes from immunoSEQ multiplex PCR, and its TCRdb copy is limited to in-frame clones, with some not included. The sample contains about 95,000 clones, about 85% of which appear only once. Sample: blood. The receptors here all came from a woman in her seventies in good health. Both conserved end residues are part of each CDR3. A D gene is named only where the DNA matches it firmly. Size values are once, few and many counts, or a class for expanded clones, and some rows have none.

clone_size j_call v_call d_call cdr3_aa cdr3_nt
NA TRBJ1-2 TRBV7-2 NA CASSALSLPNYGYTF TGTGCCAGCAGCGCCCTCAGCCTTCCTAACTATGGCTACACCTTC
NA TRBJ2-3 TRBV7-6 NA CASSLALYTDTQYF TGTGCCAGCAGCTTAGCACTGTATACAGATACGCAGTATTTT
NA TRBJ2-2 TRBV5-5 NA CASSLGGPGELFF TGTGCCAGCAGCTTGGGGGGCCCCGGGGAGCTGTTTTTT
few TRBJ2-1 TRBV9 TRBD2 CASSLWPASGIVNEQFF TGTGCCAGCAGCCTCTGGCCCGCTAGCGGGATAGTAAATGAGCAGTTCTTC
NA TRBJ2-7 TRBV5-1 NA CASRQGPGGSYEQYF TGCGCCAGCCGACAGGGCCCCGGGGGCTCCTACGAGCAGTACTTC
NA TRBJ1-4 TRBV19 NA CASSRTASATNEKLFF TGTGCCAGTAGTCGGACAGCTTCTGCAACTAATGAAAAACTGTTTTTT
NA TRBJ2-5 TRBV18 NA CASSPPRGGRETQYF TGTGCCAGCTCCCCCCCAAGGGGGGGACGCGAGACCCAGTACTTC
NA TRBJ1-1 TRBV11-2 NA CASSLDRGGEAFF TGTGCCAGCAGCTTAGATCGGGGAGGTGAAGCTTTCTTT
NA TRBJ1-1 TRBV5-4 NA CASSPDSKINTEAFF TGTGCCAGCAGCCCGGACAGCAAAATTAACACTGAAGCTTTCTTT
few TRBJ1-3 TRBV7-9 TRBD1 CASSILPGQGISGNTIYF TGTGCCAGCAGCATCCTACCGGGACAGGGAATTTCTGGAAACACCATATATTTT
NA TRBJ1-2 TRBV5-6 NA CASSLYGEGYTF TGTGCCAGCAGCTTGTACGGGGAAGGCTACACCTTC
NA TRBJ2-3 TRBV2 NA CASSELLPTDTQYF TGTGCCAGCAGTGAACTGTTGCCCACAGATACGCAGTATTTT
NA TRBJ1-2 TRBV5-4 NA CASSSTGNYGYTF TGTGCCAGCAGCTCAACAGGGAACTATGGCTACACCTTC
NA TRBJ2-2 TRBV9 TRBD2 CASSVVTSGYTGELFF TGTGCCAGCAGCGTAGTAACTAGCGGATACACCGGGGAGCTGTTTTTT
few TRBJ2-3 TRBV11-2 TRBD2 CASSPGLAVDTQYF TGTGCCAGCAGCCCGGGACTAGCGGTTGATACGCAGTATTTT
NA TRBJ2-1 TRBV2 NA CASSGRGREQFF TGTGCCAGCAGTGGAAGGGGTAGAGAGCAGTTCTTC
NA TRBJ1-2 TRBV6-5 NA CASSYNPGTQGGYTF TGTGCCAGCAGTTACAATCCCGGGACTCAAGGCGGCTACACCTTC
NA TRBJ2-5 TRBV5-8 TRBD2 CASSRGTTKETQYF TGTGCCAGCAGTCGTGGGACTACCAAAGAGACCCAGTACTTC
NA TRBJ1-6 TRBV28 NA CASSLPGSPLHF TGTGCCAGCAGCCTACCGGGGTCACCCCTCCACTTT
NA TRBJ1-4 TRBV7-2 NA CASSPGVANEKLFF TGTGCCAGCAGCCCGGGGGTCGCTAATGAAAAACTGTTTTTT
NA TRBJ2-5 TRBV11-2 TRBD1 CASSFDRVQETQYF TGTGCCAGCAGCTTCGACAGGGTCCAAGAGACCCAGTACTTC
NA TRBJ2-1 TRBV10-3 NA CAITINNEQFF TGTGCCATCACCATAAACAATGAGCAGTTCTTC
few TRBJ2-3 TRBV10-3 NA CAISESWGLNTDTQYF TGTGCCATCAGTGAGTCATGGGGACTGAACACAGATACGCAGTATTTT
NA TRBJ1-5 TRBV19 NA CASSTRQGNQPQHF TGTGCCAGTAGTACGCGACAGGGCAATCAGCCCCAGCATTTT
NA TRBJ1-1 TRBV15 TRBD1 CATSRSTGGITEAFF TGTGCCACCAGCAGGTCGACAGGGGGTATCACTGAAGCTTTCTTT
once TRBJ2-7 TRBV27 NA CASRSVREQYF TGTGCCAGCCGTTCAGTCCGCGAGCAGTACTTC
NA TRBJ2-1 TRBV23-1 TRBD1 CASSHYRGPTYNEQFF TGCGCCAGCAGTCATTACAGGGGTCCTACCTACAATGAGCAGTTCTTC
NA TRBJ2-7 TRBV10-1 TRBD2 CASQPGLAGEQYF TGCGCCAGCCAACCGGGACTAGCGGGGGAGCAGTACTTC
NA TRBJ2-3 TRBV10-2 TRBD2 CASRESSGSTDTQYF TGCGCCAGCAGGGAGTCTAGCGGGAGTACAGATACGCAGTATTTT
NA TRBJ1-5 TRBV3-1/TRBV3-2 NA CASSYNSNQPQHF TGTGCCAGCAGCTACAACAGCAATCAGCCCCAGCATTTT
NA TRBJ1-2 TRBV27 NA CASSWRGRGGYTF TGTGCCAGCAGTTGGCGGGGGCGTGGGGGCTACACCTTC
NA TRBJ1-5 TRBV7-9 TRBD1 CASSLGDRGRNQPQHF TGTGCCAGCAGCTTAGGGGACAGGGGCCGTAATCAGCCCCAGCATTTT
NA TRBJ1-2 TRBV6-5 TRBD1 CASSRRGPSFGYTF TGTGCCAGCAGTCGCAGGGGGCCATCCTTTGGCTACACCTTC
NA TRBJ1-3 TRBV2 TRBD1 CASMGTGGRGGTIYF TGTGCCAGCATGGGGACAGGGGGCAGAGGAGGCACCATATATTTT
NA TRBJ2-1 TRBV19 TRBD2 CASSIEGLAGEQFF TGTGCCAGTAGTATAGAGGGACTAGCAGGTGAGCAGTTCTTC
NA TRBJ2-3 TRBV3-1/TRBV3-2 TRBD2 CASSLVLAGGTDTQYF TGTGCCAGCAGCCTAGTCCTAGCGGGAGGCACAGATACGCAGTATTTT
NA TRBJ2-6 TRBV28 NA CASSPGSAGANVLTF TGTGCCAGCAGCCCAGGGTCCGCTGGGGCCAACGTCCTGACTTTC
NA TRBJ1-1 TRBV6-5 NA CASSGRQRHTEAFF TGTGCCAGCAGCGGAAGACAGCGACACACTGAAGCTTTCTTT
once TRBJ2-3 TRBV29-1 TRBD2 CSVEDQRGPGGTDTQYF TGCAGCGTTGAGGATCAGCGGGGGCCGGGTGGCACAGATACGCAGTATTTT
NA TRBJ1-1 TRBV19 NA CASSDSEAFF TGTGCCAGTAGCGACAGTGAAGCTTTCTTT
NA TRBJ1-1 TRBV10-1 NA CASSESSANTEAFF TGCGCCAGCAGTGAGTCGTCAGCGAACACTGAAGCTTTCTTT
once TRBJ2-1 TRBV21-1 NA CASSSIRQFF TGTGCCAGCAGTAGTATACGGCAGTTCTTC
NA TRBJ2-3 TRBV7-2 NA CASSIQFTSTDTQYF TGTGCCAGCAGTATTCAGTTCACTAGCACAGATACGCAGTATTTT
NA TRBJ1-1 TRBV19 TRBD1 CASSRDSATEAFF TGTGCCAGTAGTCGGGACAGCGCCACTGAAGCTTTCTTT
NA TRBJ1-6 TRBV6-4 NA CASAESMNSPLHF TGTGCCAGCGCCGAATCGATGAATTCACCCCTCCACTTT
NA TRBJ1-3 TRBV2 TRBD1 CASTVQGGPGNTIYF TGTGCCAGCACTGTCCAGGGGGGACCTGGAAACACCATATATTTT
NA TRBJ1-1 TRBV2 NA CASSEVYTEAFF TGTGCCAGCAGTGAAGTCTACACTGAAGCTTTCTTT
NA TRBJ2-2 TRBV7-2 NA CASSSRQGANTGELFF TGTGCCAGCAGCTCCCGGCAGGGAGCGAACACCGGGGAGCTGTTTTTT
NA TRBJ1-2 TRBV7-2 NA CASSVTDYGYTF TGTGCCAGCAGCGTGACAGATTATGGCTACACCTTC
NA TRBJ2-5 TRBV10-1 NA CASSESGGGKETQYF TGCGCCAGCAGTGAGTCAGGGGGGGGTAAAGAGACCCAGTACTTC
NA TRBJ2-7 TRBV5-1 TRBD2 CASSLVSGSGYEQYF TGCGCCAGCAGCTTGGTGAGCGGGAGCGGCTACGAGCAGTACTTC
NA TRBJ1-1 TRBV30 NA CAWSVFAEGEAFF TGTGCCTGGAGTGTGTTCGCTGAGGGTGAAGCTTTCTTT
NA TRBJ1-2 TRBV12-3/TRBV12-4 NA CASSRGAYGYTF TGTGCCAGCAGTCGGGGTGCCTATGGCTACACCTTC
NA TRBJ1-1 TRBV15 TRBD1 CATSRRSTGGTEAFF TGTGCCACCAGCAGGCGTTCTACAGGGGGCACTGAAGCTTTCTTT
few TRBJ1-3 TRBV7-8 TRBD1 CASSLGQLRNQGVSSGNTIYF TGTGCCAGCAGCTTAGGCCAACTTCGGAACCAGGGGGTGAGCTCTGGAAACACCATATATTTT
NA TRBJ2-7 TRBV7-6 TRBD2 CASSSLAGGVYEQYF TGTGCCAGCAGCTCTCTAGCGGGGGGCGTGTACGAGCAGTACTTC
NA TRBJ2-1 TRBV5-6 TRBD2 CASNAGTSINEQFF TGTGCCAGCAACGCCGGGACTAGCATCAATGAGCAGTTCTTC
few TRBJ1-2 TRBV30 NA CAWSVNRAYGYTF TGTGCCTGGAGTGTTAACAGGGCCTATGGCTACACCTTC